This TCR beta chain was recovered during a study of beta chain features in type 1 diabetes. Study-level results: TCRB CDR3s were moderately but significantly shorter in Type 1 diabetes patients in all four CD4+ subsets.

Investigators reverse transcribed all isolated RNA, so they sequenced expressed TCRB transcripts. Assay: immunoSEQ multiplex PCR; the TCRdb copy retains only in-frame clones and omits some. Counted here are 300,000 to 350,000 clones, 7% to 10% occurring once; the ten biggest clones make up more than 0.8%. Turning to this clone: Its antigen is currently unknown.

Trimming removed 5 bases from V and 4 bases from J, with 7 bases in between. The CDR3 contains 12 residues. CDR1 is SGHVS, CDR2 FQNEAQ, per germline. The sample comprised central memory CD4+ T cells from blood. The chain links TRBV7-8 to TRBJ2-3; tentative D call: TRBD2 (6 bases). This TCR was recovered from a man in his thirties or forties with type 1 diabetes. CDR3 amino acids: CASSPGADTQYF. CDR3 nucleotides: TGTGCCAGCAGCCCGGGGGCAGATACGCAGTATTTT.